The TCR beta chain described here comes from a study of Ad26.COV2.S vaccination and SARS-CoV-2 variants. About the research overall: Donor was in the COV1001 Ad26.COV2.S trial arm.

The sample's treatment: some 19 received Ad26.COV2.S at low or high dose, single or two shots; several received placebo; per-sample allocation not given. The study sampled participants on day 63 after the first vaccine or placebo injection. The CDR3 runs 14 residues. V shed 4 bases and J shed 1 base, with 11 bases lying between them. Germline assignment: CDR1 SGHKS and CDR2 YYEKEE (reference sequence). Clones were read by immunoSEQ multiplex PCR, and TCRdb kept only the in-frame ones, dropping some. The sample records hundreds of thousands of clones, about 83% being singletons. The chain has TRBV5-5 and TRBJ1-1; D is unresolved. The receptor was derived from a person aged 18-60 years who received the Ad26.COV2.S COVID-19 vaccine or a placebo. The sample consisted of peripheral blood, taken in a trial of Ad26.COV2.S vaccine versus placebo. In DNA form, the CDR3 reads TGTGCCAGCAGCCCTGGGTTGTGGAACACTGAAGCTTTCTTT. Amino acid sequence: CASSPGLWNTEAFF.